Detailed here is one T cell receptor (beta chain). This CDR3 comprises 13 residues. Trimming removed 4 bases at V and 2 bases at J, with 10 bases between. The germline gives CDR1 SGHKS, CDR2 YYEKEE (reference sequence). The data were taken from a study of blood T cell repertoires in COVID-19. Study overall: Some COVID-19 samples were acute and others convalescent; all came from the United States, Italy and Spain. T cells, B-cell-depleted T cells, or PBMCs supplied cDNA or gDNA.

Per the study methods: Estimates of nucleated cell counts were drawn from the amplification of reference gene primers. The table came from immunoSEQ multiplex PCR; TCRdb's copy has only in-frame clones and leaves some out. The DNA was the basis for D and trimming; V, J and clone size are from that table. The repertoire holds about 100,000 clones, with roughly 88% as singletons. The chain has TRBV5-5 and TRBJ2-7; TRBD2 might be the D (6 bases). This sequence was found in a human donor in a cohort sampled during active COVID-19. The sequenced material came from peripheral blood. The CDR3 is CASSLPGAYEQYF. The CDR3 DNA is TGTGCCAGCAGCCTTCCGGGAGCCTACGAGCAGTACTTC.